This T cell receptor beta chain is drawn from a study of chemoradiotherapy in HPV16-positive cancers. Study-wide results and caveats: Non-HPV-specific T cells did not expand in tumors during treatment, whereas candidate HPV-specific clones and E7-related motifs did. In HPV16-positive patients, HPV-responsive T-cell expansion tracked better recurrence-free survival.

The CDR3 is made up of 16 amino acids. J was trimmed by 3 bases and V by 5 bases; bases with no gene match: 10. Germline V gene sequence: CDR1 SGHTA, CDR2 FQGTGA. This clone showed up just a few times. As yet, its antigen is unknown. Over chemoradiotherapy, repertoires were sampled more than once. Sequencing used immunoSEQ multiplex PCR; TCRdb keeps in-frame clones, though not all of them. Altogether 3,000 to 4,000 clones are present, roughly nine tenths being singletons, with the ten largest covering 3% to 4.5%. The sequence came from a human donor with HPV-associated anogenital cancer. The sequencing here drew on tumor tissue, taken from a patient who underwent chemoradiotherapy. This chain uses TRBV7-3 with TRBJ2-1; 7 bases match TRBD1. The CDR3 here is CASSPMGQSYYNEQFF. CDR3 coding DNA: TGTGCCAGCAGCCCGATGGGACAGTCGTACTACAATGAGCAGTTCTTC. The entire variable domain, with the rest obtained from reference TRBV7-3 and TRBJ2-1, is as follows: GAGVSQTPSNKVTEKGKYVELRCDPISGHTALYWYRQSLGQGPEFLIYFQGTGAADDSGLPNDRFFAVRPEGSVSTLKIQRTERGDSAVYLCASSPMGQSYYNEQFFGPGTRLTVL.